These T cell receptor beta chains were read from a single sample in a study of blood T cell repertoires in COVID-19. This table comes from immunoSEQ multiplex PCR, and its TCRdb copy is limited to in-frame clones, with some not included. Seen here are almost 65,000 clones, 88% observed once, and the top ten hold roughly 43%. The sequencing sample was made of peripheral blood. The origin of the receptors is a woman aged 55-69 years with COVID-19, enrolled during active disease. CDR3s include the opening cysteine and the closing phenylalanine or tryptophan. Each record gives: J gene, D gene, V gene, clone size, CDR3 DNA, CDR3 protein. A D gene is named only where the DNA matches it firmly. Expanded clones are given a class, and other clones once, few, many or no size at all.

TRBJ2-1 TRBD2 TRBV7-8 NA TGTGCCAGCAGCTCCTGGACTAGCGGTACGAACAATGAGCAGTTCTTC CASSSWTSGTNNEQFF
TRBJ1-3 NA TRBV11-3 NA TGTGCCAGCAGCTCCCAGGCCACCATATATTTT CASSSQATIYF
TRBJ2-2 NA TRBV9 NA TGTGCCAGCAGCCCAGGACAGCTGAACACCGGGGAGCTGTTTTTT CASSPGQLNTGELFF
TRBJ2-2 TRBD1 TRBV27 NA TGTGCCAGCAGCCAACGACAGGGATCCGGGGAGCTGTTTTTT CASSQRQGSGELFF
TRBJ2-2 NA TRBV10-3 NA TGTGCCATCAGTGATATAACCGGGGAGCTGTTTTTT CAISDITGELFF
TRBJ2-5 NA TRBV19 NA TGTGCCAGTAGTATAGTATTCGGAGAATTGACGGGGGAGACCCAGTACTTC CASSIVFGELTGETQYF
TRBJ2-5 NA TRBV7-9 NA TGTGCCAGCAGCGGATCCGGGACAAACCAAGAGACCCAGTACTTC CASSGSGTNQETQYF
TRBJ1-1 NA TRBV6-5 NA TGTGCCAGCAGTTACTCGAGGCAGCCGAACACTGAAGCTTTCTTT CASSYSRQPNTEAFF
TRBJ2-7 NA TRBV7-2 NA TGTGCCAGCAGCTTAATCGGCGGCTCTAGCTCCTACGAGCAGTACTTC CASSLIGGSSSYEQYF
TRBJ1-4 NA TRBV18 NA TGTGCCAGCTCCCCGACCGTAGGGACTGTTAATGAAAAACTGTTTTTT CASSPTVGTVNEKLFF
TRBJ2-1 TRBD2 TRBV18 NA TGTGCCAGCTCACCACGGCTAGCGGGAGTGGAAGAGCAGTTCTTC CASSPRLAGVEEQFF
TRBJ1-4 NA TRBV6-6 NA TGTGCCAGCAGTTCGAGACAGTACCCGGGTGAAAAACTGTTTTTT CASSSRQYPGEKLFF
TRBJ2-2 NA TRBV29-1 NA TGCAGCGCCCCACAGGATACGAACACCGGGGAGCTGTTTTTT CSAPQDTNTGELFF
TRBJ1-2 NA TRBV7-2 NA TGTGCCAGCAGCCAAAATCCGGTAGCTGGCTACACCTTC CASSQNPVAGYTF
TRBJ1-2 NA TRBV13 NA TGTGCCAGCAGCTTAACAGGAAATGGCTACACCTTC CASSLTGNGYTF
TRBJ2-7 TRBD1 TRBV5-1 NA TGCGCCAGCAGCTTGCCTCGGACAGGGACGCACGAGCAGTACTTC CASSLPRTGTHEQYF
TRBJ2-2 NA TRBV18 NA TGTGCCAGCTCACCAAGGGAGCCTCTGAACACCGGGGAGCTGTTTTTT CASSPREPLNTGELFF
TRBJ2-2 NA TRBV6-1 once TGTGCCAGCAGTGAACTAACCGGGGAGCTGTTTTTT CASSELTGELFF
TRBJ2-7 TRBD2 TRBV19 once TGTGCCAGTTCCCCCACTAGCGGGGTCTCCTACGAGCAGTACTTC CASSPTSGVSYEQYF
TRBJ2-1 TRBD2 TRBV3-1/TRBV3-2 NA TGTGCCAGCAGCCAGGGACTAGCGGTTAACAATGAGCAGTTCTTC CASSQGLAVNNEQFF
TRBJ1-1 TRBD1 TRBV5-6 NA TGTGCCAGCAGCTTTGGATCCCGGGACAGGGCTTTCTTT CASSFGSRDRAFF
TRBJ1-1 NA TRBV6-5 NA TGTGCCAGCAGCCCCCCGGACACTGAAGCTTTCTTT CASSPPDTEAFF
TRBJ2-7 TRBD1 TRBV14 NA TGTGCCAGCAGCCAAAACAGGGGGGCCTCCTACGAGCAGTACTTC CASSQNRGASYEQYF
TRBJ1-6 TRBD1 TRBV7-2 NA TGTGCCAGCAGCCCGGACAGGGGAAAAGAATCACCCCTCCACTTT CASSPDRGKESPLHF
TRBJ1-1 NA TRBV27 NA TGTGCCAGCAGTTTATTCAGGGACACTGAAGCTTTCTTT CASSLFRDTEAFF
TRBJ2-7 TRBD2 TRBV30 NA TGTGCCTGGAGTGCGGGGGGACCCCCGGGGGAGCAGTACTTC CAWSAGGPPGEQYF
TRBJ1-5 NA TRBV7-9 NA TGTGCCAGCAGCTTAGGCCCAGGATTCAATCAGCCCCAGCATTTT CASSLGPGFNQPQHF
TRBJ1-1 TRBD1 TRBV27 NA TGTGCCAGCAGGAAGCCGGGACAGCTCACTGAAGCTTTCTTT CASRKPGQLTEAFF
TRBJ1-5 NA TRBV6-2/TRBV6-3 NA TGTGCCAGCAGTTTTCCCTCGGACGGGGATAGCAATCAGCCCCAGCATTTT CASSFPSDGDSNQPQHF
TRBJ2-5 NA TRBV3-1/TRBV3-2 NA TGTGCCAGCAGCCCGCCCGGGGTACAAGAGACCCAGTACTTC CASSPPGVQETQYF
TRBJ2-4 NA TRBV19 NA TGTGCCAGTAGTCCGGGACTGAGAAACATTCAGTACTTC CASSPGLRNIQYF
TRBJ2-5 TRBD1 TRBV20-1 NA TGCAGTGCTAGTCGGACAGGGGGGATGCCGGGGGAGACCCAGTACTTC CSASRTGGMPGETQYF
TRBJ2-5 TRBD2 TRBV5-1 NA TGCGCCAGCAGCTTCGGACTAGCGGGAGGCCGGGAGACCCAGTACTTC CASSFGLAGGRETQYF
TRBJ2-7 NA TRBV4-3 NA TGCGCCAGCAGCCAAGCGGGGGACAGCTCCTACGAGCAGTACTTC CASSQAGDSSYEQYF
TRBJ1-6 TRBD1 TRBV9 NA TGTGCCAGCAGCGCCGAGAAAGCCGGACAGGGCTATAATTCACCCCTCCACTTT CASSAEKAGQGYNSPLHF
TRBJ1-5 NA TRBV10-3 NA TGTGCCATCAGTGATGTGGGACAAGGCAATCAGCCCCAGCATTTT CAISDVGQGNQPQHF
TRBJ1-5 NA TRBV3-1/TRBV3-2 NA TGTGCCAGCAGCTTTGGCCCCAGTCAGCCCCAGCATTTT CASSFGPSQPQHF
TRBJ1-2 NA TRBV30 NA TGTGCCTGGAGTAGCGATGCGGGGGCCTCCCGGGATGGCTACACCTTC CAWSSDAGASRDGYTF
TRBJ2-3 TRBD1 TRBV30 NA TGTGCCTGGAGCTTCTTGACAGGGACCTACACAGATACGCAGTATTTT CAWSFLTGTYTDTQYF
TRBJ2-7 TRBD1 TRBV27 NA TGTGCCAGCAGTTTATCGGGGACAGGGTCTCGGGAGCAGTACTTC CASSLSGTGSREQYF
TRBJ1-2 TRBD1 TRBV6-1 NA TGTGCCAGCAGTGACGTATTCTTGACAGGGCGAGGCTACACCTTC CASSDVFLTGRGYTF
TRBJ1-4 TRBD1 TRBV5-4 NA TGTGCCAGCAGCTCGGGACAGATTAATGAAAAACTGTTTTTT CASSSGQINEKLFF
TRBJ1-3 NA TRBV9 NA TGTGCCAGCAAACGGGGAAACACCATATATTTT CASKRGNTIYF
TRBJ1-1 NA TRBV3-1/TRBV3-2 NA TGTGCCAGCAGCCAAGATCTCCTCTCTTGGACCGGGGGGAACACTGAAGCTTTCTTT CASSQDLLSWTGGNTEAFF
TRBJ1-1 NA TRBV6-5 NA TGTGCCAGCAGCAAGACAGAGAACACTGAAGCTTTCTTT CASSKTENTEAFF
TRBJ1-1 TRBD1 TRBV30 NA TGTGCCTGGAGTGTGACAGGGCTGAACACTGAAGCTTTCTTT CAWSVTGLNTEAFF
TRBJ1-5 NA TRBV19 NA TGTGCCAGTAGCGTCCTGGGGGCGAGTCAGCCCCAGCATTTT CASSVLGASQPQHF